This record looks at one T cell receptor (beta chain) sequence and its context. Its matching antigen is unknown. The PCR used 60 Vbeta and 13 Jbeta primers. Data came from immunoSEQ multiplex PCR; TCRdb stores just in-frame clones and leaves some out. The sample records some 110,000 clones, approximately 70% being singletons. This entry comes from a study of cytomegalovirus exposure and HLA in healthy donors. Study-wide findings and caveats: Earlier results showed most TCR beta V segments being productive about 87% or about 30% of the time.

Healthy bone marrow donors made up the cohort. Though nominally healthy at sampling, donors likely had unrecorded immune exposures. CDR3 length equals 18 residues. The J segment lost 3 bases and the V segment lost 0 bases, leaving 7 bases of the junction unmatched. Per germline, CDR1 LGHNA and CDR2 YNFKEQ. This chain links TRBV4-2 with TRBJ2-3, with TRBD2 matching 12 bases. This receptor was identified in a man aged 25 to 40 in good health and CMV-seropositive. Sequencing used PBMCs. The CDR3 bases are TGTGCCAGCAGCCAAGATCTTCTAGCGGGGGGGCAAACAGATACGCAGTATTTT. Translated: CASSQDLLAGGQTDTQYF.